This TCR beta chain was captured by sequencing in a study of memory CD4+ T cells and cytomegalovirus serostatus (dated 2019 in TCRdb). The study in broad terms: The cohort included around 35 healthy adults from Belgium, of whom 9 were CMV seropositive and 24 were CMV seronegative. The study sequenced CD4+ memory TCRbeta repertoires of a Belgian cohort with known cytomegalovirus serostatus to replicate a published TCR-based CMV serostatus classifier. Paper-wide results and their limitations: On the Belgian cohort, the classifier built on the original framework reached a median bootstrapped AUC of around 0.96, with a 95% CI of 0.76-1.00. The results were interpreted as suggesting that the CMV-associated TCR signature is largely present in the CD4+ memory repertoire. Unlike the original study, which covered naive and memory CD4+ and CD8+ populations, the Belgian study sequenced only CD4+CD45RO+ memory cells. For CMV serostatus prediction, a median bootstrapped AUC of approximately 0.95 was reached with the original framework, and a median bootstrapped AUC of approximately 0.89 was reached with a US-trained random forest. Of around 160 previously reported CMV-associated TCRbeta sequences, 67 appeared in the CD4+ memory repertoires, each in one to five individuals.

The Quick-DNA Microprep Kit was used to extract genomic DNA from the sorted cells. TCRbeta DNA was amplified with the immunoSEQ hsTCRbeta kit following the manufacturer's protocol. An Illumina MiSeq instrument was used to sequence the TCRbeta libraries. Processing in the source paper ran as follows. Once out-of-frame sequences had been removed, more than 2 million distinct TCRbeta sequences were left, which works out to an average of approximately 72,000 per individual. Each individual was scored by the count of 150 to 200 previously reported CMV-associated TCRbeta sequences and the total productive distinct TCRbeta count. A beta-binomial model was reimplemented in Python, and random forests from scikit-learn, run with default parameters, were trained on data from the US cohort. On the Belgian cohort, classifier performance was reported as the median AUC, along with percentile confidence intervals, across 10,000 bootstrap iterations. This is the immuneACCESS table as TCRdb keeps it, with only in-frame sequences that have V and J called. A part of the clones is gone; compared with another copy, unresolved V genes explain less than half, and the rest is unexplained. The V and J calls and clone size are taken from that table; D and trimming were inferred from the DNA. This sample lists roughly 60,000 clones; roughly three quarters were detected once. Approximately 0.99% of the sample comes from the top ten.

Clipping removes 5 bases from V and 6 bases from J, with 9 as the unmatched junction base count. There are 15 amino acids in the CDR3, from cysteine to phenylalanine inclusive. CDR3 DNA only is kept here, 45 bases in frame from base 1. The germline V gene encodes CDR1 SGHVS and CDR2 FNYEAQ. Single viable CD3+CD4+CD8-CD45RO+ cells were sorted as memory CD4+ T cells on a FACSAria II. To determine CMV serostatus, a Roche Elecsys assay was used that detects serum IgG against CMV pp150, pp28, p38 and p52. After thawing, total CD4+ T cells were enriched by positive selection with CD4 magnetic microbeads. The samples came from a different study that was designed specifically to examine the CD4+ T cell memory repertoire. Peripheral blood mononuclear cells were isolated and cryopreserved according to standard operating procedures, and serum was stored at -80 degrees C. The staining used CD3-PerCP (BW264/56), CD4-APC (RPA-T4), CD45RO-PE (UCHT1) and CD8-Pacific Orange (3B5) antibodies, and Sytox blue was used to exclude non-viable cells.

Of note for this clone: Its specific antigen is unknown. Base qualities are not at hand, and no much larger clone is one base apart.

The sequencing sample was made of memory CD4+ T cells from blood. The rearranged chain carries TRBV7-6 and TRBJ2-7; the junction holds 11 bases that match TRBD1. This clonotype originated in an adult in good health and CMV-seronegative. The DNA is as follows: TGTGCCAGCAGCCGGTCCCGGGACAGGGGGAGCGAGCAGTACTTC. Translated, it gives CASSRSRDRGSEQYF.